One TCR beta chain is described in this entry. The target of this receptor is not known. No base quality information exists; no much larger clone differs at one position. The CDR3 regions of human TCRbeta chains were analyzed by immunosequencing. On the authors' methods: TCRs in the repertoires were matched against a reference library of SARS-CoV-2-specific TCRs that had been generated with the MIRA antigen-specificity platform. Breadth meant the fraction of unique TCRs that were SARS-CoV-2-associated, whereas depth meant the fraction of total T cells that were SARS-CoV-2-associated. Using the MIRA data, each spike-specific TCR was mapped to the spike region that the TCR reacts to and placed in a CD4 or CD8 class. Log10-transformed breadth and depth values were compared by one-way ANOVA with Sidak's multiple comparisons tests. This immuneACCESS table, as held by TCRdb, lists in-frame sequences with V and J called but not all clones. Of the missing ones, under half trace to an unresolved V gene in checked studies; the others have no known cause. From that table come the V and J calls and clone size; the DNA was used to work out D and trimming. A total of about 140,000 clones appear in this sample, about 92% of them only once. Under 2.5% of the sample lies in the top ten.

Sequences LGHDT (CDR1) and YNNKEL (CDR2) are obtained from the germline V gene (reference sequence). The CDR3 starts with the cysteine, ends with the phenylalanine, and has 16 residues. Of all the DNA, just the CDR3 is kept, 48 bases in frame from base 1. Unmatched junction bases come to 13, with V trimmed by 4 bases and J by 5 bases. This sample stems from a study of T cell responses to AZD1222 COVID-19 vaccine (dated by TCRdb to the early 2020s). Some background on the complete study: AZD1222 recipients with second doses at about 4 weeks or about 12 weeks were pooled, because spike-specific TCR depth and breadth did not differ between schedules. A total of 233 trial participants underwent TCR sequencing, of whom around 200 received two doses of AZD1222 and 26 received two doses of the MenACWY control vaccine. Trial participants were enrolled by age into subgroups of 18-55, 56-69 and 70-plus years, and around 150, 28 and 57 TCR-sequenced participants, respectively, were included in these subgroups.

The sample's time point label is to be understood as: baseline before first vaccination. Vaccinee samples came from UK trials COV001 and COV002, including a single-blind randomized controlled phase 2/3 trial of AZD1222 (ChAdOx1 nCoV-19) in healthy adults. For TCRbeta chain sequencing, PBMC samples were collected from trial participants at day 0 and at day 28 after the second dose. Study-wide conclusions, independent of this receptor: A significant rise in spike-specific TCR breadth and depth was observed after two AZD1222 doses relative to day 0 and relative to MenACWY recipients. Most participants were white British and females outnumbered males, and the authors suggested that clonal diversity may have been underestimated. CD4 TCRs associated with the vaccine covered the entire spike protein, and the dominant responses were in regions 160-218 and 743-854. Because no day 14 peak-response samples were available, the repertoires could be characterized only after the peak T cell response. Only five or six AZD1222 recipients were SARS-CoV-2 seropositive at baseline, limiting conclusions about previously exposed vaccinees. The 56-69-year group was small, and its depth increase did not reach significance, likely because of low power. Reportedly, close to half of the unique spike-specific TCRs recognized epitopes lying outside the regions that are mutated in the B.1.351 and B.1.1.7 variants.

This chain is built from TRBV3-1 (or the pseudogene TRBV3-2) and TRBJ1-1; 7 of the junction bases match TRBD1. The sequencing used peripheral blood, collected on day 0 of AZD1222 vaccination. This clonotype originated in an adult in good health. The CDR3 protein sequence reads: CASSLGQLLAGTEAFF. The DNA sequence reads TGTGCCAGCAGCCTGGGACAGCTACTGGCGGGGACTGAAGCTTTCTTT.